The next 28 T cell receptor beta chains were all read from a single sample in a study of T cells in Graves' hyperthyroidism and ophthalmopathy. The CDR3 regions of TCR beta were amplified from RNA transcripts. When the TCR CDR3 underwent first-round RT-PCR, the HTBI primer set was used. TCRdb processed the multiplex PCR reads anew with MiXCR; each CDR3 protein has one entry. This table has under 400,000 distinct CDR3 sequences, around 14% appearing once. The sequenced sample was blood. Receptor source: a woman aged 55-70 years with Graves' hyperthyroidism.

V usage is TRBV28 and J usage is TRBJ1-2, with 8 bases fitting TRBD1. The junction had 9 bases not matched to a gene; V was cut back by 6 bases and J by 6 bases. In germline, CDR1 is MDHEN, CDR2 SYDVKM. The CDR3 contains 14 residues. The CDR3 sequence: CASRSRTGPDGYTF. The CDR3 region has the DNA TGTGCCAGCAGGTCGCGGACAGGGCCGGATGGCTACACCTTC.

This clonotype has ten or more counts. V gene TRBV6-2 or TRBV6-3 combines with J gene TRBJ2-7; TRBD2 might be the D (6 bases). The CDR3 length is 12 residues. Germline CDR1 and CDR2: MNHEY and SVGEGT. V lost 6 bases and J lost 6, with 12 bases in between. The chain's CDR3 is CASRKAEGEQYF. For the CDR3, the DNA is TGTGCCAGCAGAAAGGCGGAGGGCGAGCAGTACTTC.

This clonotype was seen repeatedly, ten times or more. The J gene is TRBJ2-3, the V gene TRBV2, with D tentatively TRBD1 (5 bases). Germline CDR1 and CDR2: SNHLY and FYNNEI. Deletions cut 3 bases from V and 3 bases from J, with 10 bases between. This CDR3 region has 14 residues. The CDR3 DNA is TGTGCCAGCAGTGACAGGGCTGGAACAGATACGCAGTATTTT. This gives the protein CASSDRAGTDTQYF.

V is TRBV29-1 and J is TRBJ2-3, with 10 nucleotides matching TRBD2. The V gene's germline CDR1 is SQVTM and CDR2 ANQGSEA. J lost 0 bases, V lost 1 base, and 1 base had no gene match. The CDR3 loop spans 15 amino acids. In DNA form, the CDR3 reads TGCAGCGTTGAAGGGACTAGCGGTAGCACAGATACGCAGTATTTT. It is translated as CSVEGTSGSTDTQYF.

In its sample, this clonotype was seen many times. The CDR3 DNA reads as TGTGCCAGCAGTTTTCAGGGTTCGCCCCAGCATTTT. It translates to CASSFQGSPQHF. The rearrangement links TRBV12-3 or TRBV12-4 to TRBJ1-5; TRBD1 is a possible D gene (5 bases). Trimming left V 3 bases short and J 9 bases short, with 9 bases between. The CDR3 is 12 amino acids.

This clonotype was recorded a few times. The chain links TRBV7-9 to TRBJ2-6; D remains ambiguous. The CDR3 extends over 15 amino acids. V dropped 3 bases and J dropped 0 bases, with 6 bases sitting between them. The germline V gene has CDR1 SEHNR and CDR2 FQNEAQ (reference sequence). In DNA, the CDR3 is TGTGCCAGCAGCTTCAGCTTCTCTGGGGCCAACGTCCTGACTTTC. Protein: CASSFSFSGANVLTF.

This clonotype was recorded many times. The CDR3 reads CASSPVGVSEQYF. The CDR3 coding sequence is TGTGCCAGCTCACCTGTGGGAGTCTCCGAGCAGTACTTC. J is TRBJ2-7 and V is TRBV18; a weak D match, TRBD2 (5 bases). CDR3 size: 13 residues. Deletions cut 3 bases from V and 6 bases from J, with 12 bases between. Germline assignment: CDR1 KGHSH and CDR2 LQKENI.

This clonotype has at least ten counts. The chain carries TRBV5-1 and TRBJ2-2; no definite D call. The CDR3 length is 14 residues. Germline V gene data show CDR1 as SGHRS and CDR2 as YFSETQ. The V end lost 0 bases, the J end lost 4 bases, and 7 bases lay between the germline ends. The CDR3 region is CASSLEGSTGELFF. In nucleotides, the CDR3 is TGCGCCAGCAGCTTGGAAGGGTCCACCGGGGAGCTGTTTTTT.

This clonotype was counted a few times. The chain couples TRBV2 to TRBJ1-1; 11 bases line up with TRBD1. The germline V gene encodes CDR1 SNHLY and CDR2 FYNNEI. The CDR3 has 15 amino acids. The V and J ends lost 3 bases and 7 bases, in that order; junction bases with no gene match: 7. CDR3 sequence: CASSELDRGPDEAFF. The DNA for the CDR3 is TGTGCCAGCAGTGAGTTGGACAGGGGGCCAGATGAAGCTTTCTTT.

This clonotype was counted many times. V and J are TRBV7-9 and TRBJ1-1, with D perhaps matching TRBD1 (6 bases). Deletions cut 4 bases from V and 10 bases from J, with 13 bases between. Germline V gene data show CDR1 as SEHNR and CDR2 as FQNEAQ (reference sequence). The CDR3 sequence is 12 residues long. CDR3 bases: TGTGCCAGCAGCTATGGCCGGGGGCCAGCTTTCTTT. Its protein product is CASSYGRGPAFF.

This clonotype has ten or more counts. The chain recombines TRBV12-3 or TRBV12-4 with TRBJ2-5; 8 bases are a match to TRBD1. The CDR3 is made up of 17 amino acids. V trimming: 2 bases; J trimming: 1 base; junction bases outside the gene matches: 9. The CDR3 reads CASSLNSGGEGQETQYF. CDR3 bases: TGTGCCAGCAGTTTAAATTCAGGGGGCGAAGGCCAAGAGACCCAGTACTTC.

The chain combines TRBV5-8 with TRBJ1-1; D is perhaps TRBD1 (6 bases). CDR3 length equals 15 residues. Germline lookup yields CDR1 SGHTS and CDR2 YDEGEE. Trimming left V 0 bases short and J 5 bases short, with 14 bases between. CDR3 region: CASSLDPGADTEAFF. CDR3 nucleotide sequence: TGTGCCAGCAGCTTGGATCCGGGGGCGGATACTGAAGCTTTCTTT.

The chain links TRBV15 to TRBJ2-5, with unresolved D. V dropped 0 bases and J dropped 9 bases, with 11 bases sitting between them. CDR1 is LNHNV, CDR2 YYDKDF, per germline (reference sequence). The CDR3 runs 13 residues. In DNA form, the CDR3 reads TGTGCCACCAGCAGAGACCCGCCCGTACCCCAGTACTTC. It codes for CATSRDPPVPQYF.

This rearrangement joins TRBV19 to TRBJ2-1; D tentatively reads TRBD1 or TRBD2 (5 bases each). The germline CDR1 and CDR2 sequences are LNHDA and SQIVND (reference sequence). The CDR3 totals 13 residues. The V gene lost 5 bases and the J gene lost 7 bases, with 12 bases spanning the gap. CDR3 residues: CASSGASGNEQFF. For the CDR3, the DNA is TGTGCCAGTAGTGGGGCGTCGGGGAATGAGCAGTTCTTC.

This clonotype was picked up many times. The V and J genes are TRBV2 and TRBJ2-1, with 9 bases fitting TRBD2. Germline assignment: CDR1 SNHLY and CDR2 FYNNEI. The CDR3 runs 15 residues. With V trimmed by 3 bases and J by 10 bases, 10 bases remained unmatched. CDR3 bases: TGTGCCAGCAGTGAGACGGGTCTAGCGGGGTCGGAGCAGTTCTTC. It encodes CASSETGLAGSEQFF.

J is TRBJ1-5 and V is TRBV6-1; D remains ambiguous. The V gene lost 1 base and the J gene lost 4 bases, with 11 bases spanning the gap. Per the germline V gene, CDR1 is MNHNS and CDR2 is SASEGT. CDR3 length: 15 residues. CDR3 sequence reads: CASSEETALNQPQHF. CDR3 coding DNA: TGTGCCAGCAGTGAAGAAACGGCTTTGAATCAGCCCCAGCATTTT.

The chain combines TRBV6-5 with TRBJ2-7; 7 bases are shared with TRBD1. CDR1 and CDR2 from the germline V gene are MNHEY and SVGAGI. Unmatched junction bases numbered 6, after V lost 2 bases and J lost 2 bases. This CDR3 contains 15 residues. DNA for the CDR3: TGTGCCAGCAGTTACGGGGACAGTGGACCCTACGAGCAGTACTTC. This translates into CASSYGDSGPYEQYF.

This clonotype was observed many times. This chain links TRBV28 with TRBJ2-1, with D uncertain. The CDR3 runs 14 residues. The V gene lost 2 bases and the J gene lost 5 bases, with 10 bases spanning the gap. Germline CDR1 and CDR2: MDHEN and SYDVKM. The CDR3, as DNA: TGTGCCAGCAGTTTAACCCCACCTGACAATGAGCAGTTCTTC. Residues: CASSLTPPDNEQFF.

This clonotype was seen repeatedly, ten times or more. The CDR3 protein is CSANGPGDEQYF. The DNA of the CDR3 is TGCAGTGCTAACGGGCCCGGGGACGAGCAGTACTTC. The chain combines TRBV20-1 with TRBJ2-7; TRBD2 is a possible D gene (5 bases). Germline loops: CDR1 DFQATT, CDR2 SNEGSKA (reference sequence). The CDR3 is 12 amino acids. The germline V and J ends were trimmed by 4 bases and 5 bases, with 12 bases remaining between them.

CDR3 sequence reads: CASSLGRYRPSYEQYF. The CDR3 bases are TGTGCCAGCAGCTTAGGACGATACAGGCCCTCCTACGAGCAGTACTTC. The chain uses TRBV7-8 and TRBJ2-7, with TRBD1 as a possible D gene (5 bases). Germline CDR1 reads SGHVS; CDR2 reads FQNEAQ. The CDR3 contains 16 residues. V was shortened by 1 base and J by 0 bases, with 13 bases between the two germline ends.

This clonotype was picked up many times. This chain links TRBV30 with TRBJ2-1; TRBD2 matches at 9 bases. The germline gives CDR1 GTSNPN, CDR2 SVGIG (reference sequence). V gave up 1 base and J gave up 9 bases; unmatched junction bases: 1. This CDR3 comprises 12 residues. CDR3 bases: TGTGCCTGGAGTGGTAGCGGGAGTGAGCAGTTCTTC. Protein product: CAWSGSGSEQFF.

This clonotype came up many times. The J gene is TRBJ2-7, the V gene TRBV12-3 or TRBV12-4; 8 bases align to TRBD2. The CDR3 loop spans 15 amino acids. V was clipped by 6 bases and J by 5 bases; unmatched bases: 12. CDR3 sequence reads: CASSRFSGGTHEQYF. The CDR3 DNA reads TGTGCCAGCAGCCGTTTTTCGGGAGGGACCCACGAGCAGTACTTC.

This clonotype was recorded many times. The V and J genes are TRBV27 and TRBJ2-3; D unclear. Trimming removed 4 bases from V and 5 bases from J, with 16 bases in between. Germline V lookup: CDR1 MNHEY, CDR2 SMNVEV (reference sequence). The CDR3 sequence is 15 residues long. Written as DNA, the CDR3 is TGTGCCAGCAGTTATCAGCCCGGATACTTAGATACGCAGTATTTT. Residues: CASSYQPGYLDTQYF.

This clonotype was seen more than once but under ten times. The chain carries TRBV4-1 and TRBJ1-1; D may be TRBD1 (5 bases). The V end was cut by 1 base, the J end by 4 bases, with 13 bases between. The CDR3 runs to 15 residues. Germline V lookup: CDR1 MGHRA, CDR2 YSYEKL. The CDR3 is CASSQGRRQGTEAFF. CDR3 nucleotides: TGCGCCAGCAGCCAAGGGAGGAGGCAGGGCACTGAAGCTTTCTTT.

The chain is built from TRBV27 and TRBJ2-1; 7 bases match TRBD2. Germline trimming cut 6 bases from V and 4 bases from J; bases unmatched to any gene: 6. The germline gives CDR1 MNHEY, CDR2 SMNVEV (reference sequence). The CDR3 totals 14 residues. CDR3: CASRAASGYNEQFF. CDR3 bases: TGTGCCAGCAGAGCGGCTAGCGGATACAATGAGCAGTTCTTC.

The chain combines TRBV20-1 with TRBJ2-4, with D uncertain. This CDR3 contains 14 residues. Per germline, CDR1 DFQATT and CDR2 SNEGSKA (reference sequence). Trimming cost V 5 bases and J 0 bases, with 11 bases left between them. The CDR3, as DNA: TGCAGTGCTCTCCACATAATAGCCAAAAACATTCAGTACTTC. Protein: CSALHIIAKNIQYF.

The chain employs TRBV5-1 and TRBJ2-6; 9 bases are shared with TRBD1. The germline V gene encodes CDR1 SGHRS and CDR2 YFSETQ. The CDR3 consists of 15 residues. Trimming cost V 4 bases and J 4 bases; bases outside gene matches: 3. CDR3 sequence reads: CASSGTGSGANVLTF. For the CDR3, the DNA is TGCGCCAGCAGCGGGACAGGGTCCGGGGCCAACGTCCTGACTTTC.

This clonotype showed up many times. This rearrangement joins TRBV6-1 to TRBJ1-2; D gene ambiguous. The germline gives CDR1 MNHNS, CDR2 SASEGT. The CDR3 has 14 amino acids. The ends were cut back, 0 bases at V and 8 bases at J, with 13 bases in the middle. CDR3 DNA sequence: TGTGCCAGCAGTGAAGCGAACGGGGTGGGGGGCTACACCTTC. This encodes CASSEANGVGGYTF.